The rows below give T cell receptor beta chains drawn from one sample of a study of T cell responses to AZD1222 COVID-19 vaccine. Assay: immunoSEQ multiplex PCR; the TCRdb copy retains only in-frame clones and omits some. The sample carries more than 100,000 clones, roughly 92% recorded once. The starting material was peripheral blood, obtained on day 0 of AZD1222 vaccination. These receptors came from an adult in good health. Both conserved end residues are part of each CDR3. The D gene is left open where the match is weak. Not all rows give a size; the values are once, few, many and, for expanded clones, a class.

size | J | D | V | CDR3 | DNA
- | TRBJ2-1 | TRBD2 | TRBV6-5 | CASGEGGRYNEQFF | TGTGCCAGTGGGGAGGGAGGGAGATACAATGAGCAGTTCTTC
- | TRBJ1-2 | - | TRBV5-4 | CASSSLSSPYGYTF | TGTGCCAGCAGCTCCCTTTCCAGTCCCTATGGCTACACCTTC
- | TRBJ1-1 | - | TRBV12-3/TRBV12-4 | CASSTGFTEAFF | TGTGCCAGCAGCACAGGGTTCACTGAAGCTTTCTTT
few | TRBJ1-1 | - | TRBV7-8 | CASSSGPLGTEAFF | TGTGCCAGCAGCTCTGGTCCCCTAGGCACTGAAGCTTTCTTT
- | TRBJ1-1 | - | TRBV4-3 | CASSLEEQSTEAFF | TGCGCCAGCAGCCTAGAAGAGCAGAGCACTGAAGCTTTCTTT
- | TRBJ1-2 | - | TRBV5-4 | CASSPISQPPNYGYTF | TGTGCCAGCAGCCCCATAAGTCAGCCCCCTAACTATGGCTACACCTTC
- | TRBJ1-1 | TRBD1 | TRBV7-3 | CASSPLAGGRTEAFF | TGTGCCAGCAGCCCATTGGCAGGGGGCAGGACTGAAGCTTTCTTT
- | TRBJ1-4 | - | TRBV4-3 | CASSLQGGTNEKLFF | TGCGCCAGCAGCCTCCAAGGGGGGACTAATGAAAAACTGTTTTTT
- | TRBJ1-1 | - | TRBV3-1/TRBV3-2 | CASSLLRGDTEAFF | TGTGCCAGCAGCCTCTTACGGGGGGACACTGAAGCTTTCTTT
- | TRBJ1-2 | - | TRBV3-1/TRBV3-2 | CASSQVAGTYYGYTF | TGTGCCAGCAGCCAAGTTGCAGGAACATACTATGGCTACACCTTC
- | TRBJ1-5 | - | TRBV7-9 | CASSLGGPYPVAANQPQHF | TGTGCCAGCAGCTTAGGGGGGCCCTATCCTGTAGCAGCAAATCAGCCCCAGCATTTT
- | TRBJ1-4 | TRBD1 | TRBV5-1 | CASSWGQAATNEKLFF | TGCGCCAGCAGCTGGGGACAGGCAGCAACTAATGAAAAACTGTTTTTT
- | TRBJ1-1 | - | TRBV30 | CAWSALWTEAFF | TGTGCCTGGAGTGCCCTTTGGACTGAAGCTTTCTTT
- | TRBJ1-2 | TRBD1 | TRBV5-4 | CASRGATGNNYGYTF | TGTGCCAGCAGAGGGGCGACAGGGAATAACTATGGCTACACCTTC
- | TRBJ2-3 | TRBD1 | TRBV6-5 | CASSYSTGEGADTQYF | TGTGCCAGCAGTTACTCGACAGGGGAAGGGGCAGATACGCAGTATTTT
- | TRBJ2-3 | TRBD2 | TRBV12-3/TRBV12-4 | CASSQTSSGTQYF | TGTGCCAGCAGTCAGACTAGCTCCGGTACGCAGTATTTT
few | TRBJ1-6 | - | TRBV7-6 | CASSLEGQPYNSPLHF | TGTGCCAGCAGCTTAGAGGGGCAGCCTTATAATTCACCCCTCCACTTT
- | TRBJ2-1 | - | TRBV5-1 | CASSPAWGSEQFF | TGCGCCAGCAGCCCTGCATGGGGCTCTGAGCAGTTCTTC
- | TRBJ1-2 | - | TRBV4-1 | CASSQASVDLPYGYTF | TGCGCCAGCAGCCAAGCCTCGGTTGACCTCCCCTATGGCTACACCTTC
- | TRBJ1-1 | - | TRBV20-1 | CSASSREDTEAFF | TGCAGTGCTAGTTCCAGGGAGGACACTGAAGCTTTCTTT
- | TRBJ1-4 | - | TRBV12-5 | CASGSLTGSAGEKLFF | TGTGCTAGTGGTTCGCTCACAGGTAGCGCAGGGGAAAAACTGTTTTTT
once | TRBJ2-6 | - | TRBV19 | CASGGTDGANVLTF | TGTGCCAGTGGGGGGACAGATGGGGCCAACGTCCTGACTTTC
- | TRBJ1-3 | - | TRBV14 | CASSQGLGNTIYF | TGTGCCAGCAGCCAAGGTCTTGGAAACACCATATATTTT
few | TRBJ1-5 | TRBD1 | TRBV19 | CATTFLGQDQPQHF | TGTGCCACCACCTTCTTGGGACAGGATCAGCCCCAGCATTTT
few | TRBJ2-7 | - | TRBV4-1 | CASRPSGLSGPEQYF | TGCGCCAGCAGACCGTCGGGACTCTCGGGACCCGAGCAGTACTTC
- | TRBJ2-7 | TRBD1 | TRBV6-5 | CASSSGTGTYEQYF | TGTGCCAGCAGCTCCGGGACAGGCACCTACGAGCAGTACTTC
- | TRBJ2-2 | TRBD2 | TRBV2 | CASTQYAGETGELFF | TGTGCCAGCACTCAGTATGCGGGAGAAACCGGGGAGCTGTTTTTT
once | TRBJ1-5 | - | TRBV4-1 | CASSQSAGTRGSQHF | TGCGCCAGCAGCCAATCTGCAGGGACTCGCGGGTCCCAGCATTTT
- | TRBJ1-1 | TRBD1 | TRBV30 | CAWSGQGGTEAFF | TGTGCCTGGAGTGGACAGGGGGGCACTGAAGCTTTCTTT
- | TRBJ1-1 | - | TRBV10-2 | CASNWQVSDTEAFF | TGCGCCAGCAACTGGCAGGTGTCGGACACTGAAGCTTTCTTT
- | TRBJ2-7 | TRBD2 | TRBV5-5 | CASSLTTGTSGGYEQYF | TGTGCCAGCAGCCTCACTACCGGGACTAGCGGGGGCTACGAGCAGTACTTC
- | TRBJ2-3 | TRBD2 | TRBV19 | CASSIGLAGGEDTQYF | TGTGCCAGTAGTATAGGGCTAGCGGGAGGGGAAGATACGCAGTATTTT
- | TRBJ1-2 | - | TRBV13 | CASSLLGGGYTF | TGTGCCAGCAGCTTACTTGGCGGTGGCTACACCTTC
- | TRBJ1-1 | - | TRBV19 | CASFRGFNTEAFF | TGTGCCAGCTTCAGGGGATTTAACACTGAAGCTTTCTTT
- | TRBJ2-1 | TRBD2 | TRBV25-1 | CASSELRGSRNEQFF | TGTGCCAGCAGTGAACTTCGCGGGAGCCGAAATGAGCAGTTCTTC
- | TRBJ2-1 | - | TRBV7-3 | CASSPTPAYNEQFF | TGTGCCAGCAGCCCAACCCCCGCCTACAATGAGCAGTTCTTC
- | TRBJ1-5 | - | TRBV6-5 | CASSSGPGQPQHF | TGTGCCAGCAGTTCCGGTCCGGGTCAGCCCCAGCATTTT
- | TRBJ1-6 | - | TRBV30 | CAWRRSSYNSPLHF | TGTGCCTGGAGGAGGAGCTCCTATAATTCACCCCTCCACTTT
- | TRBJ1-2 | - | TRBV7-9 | CASSLDVVLGYTF | TGTGCCAGCAGCTTAGATGTGGTTCTTGGCTACACCTTC
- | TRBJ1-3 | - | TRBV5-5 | CASSSVTGSGNTIYF | TGTGCCAGCAGCTCCGTTACAGGGAGTGGAAACACCATATATTTT
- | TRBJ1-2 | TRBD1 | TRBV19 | CASIRDRNTGAYGYTF | TGTGCCAGTATAAGGGACAGGAACACCGGGGCCTATGGCTACACCTTC
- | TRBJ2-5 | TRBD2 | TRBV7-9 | CASNPGLAGGETQYF | TGTGCCAGCAACCCGGGACTAGCGGGAGGGGAGACCCAGTACTTC
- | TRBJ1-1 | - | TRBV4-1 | CASSYRGSTEAFF | TGCGCCAGCAGCTATCGTGGGAGCACTGAAGCTTTCTTT
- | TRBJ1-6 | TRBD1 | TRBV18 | CASSPSLPTGGNSPLHF | TGTGCCAGCTCACCAAGCCTCCCGACAGGGGGTAATTCACCCCTCCACTTT
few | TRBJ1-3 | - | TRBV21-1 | CASSKEGTYSGNTIYF | TGTGCCAGCAGCAAAGAGGGAACCTACTCTGGAAACACCATATATTTT
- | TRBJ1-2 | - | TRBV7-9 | CASSPNNRALYDGYTF | TGTGCCAGCAGTCCAAATAACCGGGCACTCTACGATGGCTACACCTTC
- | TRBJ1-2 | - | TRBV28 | CASEAQSNYGYTF | TGTGCCAGCGAGGCACAGTCGAATTATGGCTACACCTTC
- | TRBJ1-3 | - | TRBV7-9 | CASSLAAGAGNTIYF | TGTGCCAGCAGCTTAGCCGCGGGAGCTGGAAACACCATATATTTT
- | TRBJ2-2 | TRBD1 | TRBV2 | CASSGQGPNTGELFF | TGTGCCAGCAGTGGACAGGGGCCCAACACCGGGGAGCTGTTTTTT
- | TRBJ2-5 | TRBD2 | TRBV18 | CASSPSPAGSLETQYF | TGTGCCAGCTCACCAAGCCCAGCGGGGTCTTTAGAGACCCAGTACTTC
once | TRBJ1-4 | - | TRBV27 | CASRSGDGRHHEKLFF | TGTGCCAGCCGCTCAGGGGATGGGAGGCACCATGAAAAACTGTTTTTT
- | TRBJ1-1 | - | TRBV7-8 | CASSSLGGRNTEAFF | TGTGCCAGCAGCTCCCTAGGAGGGCGGAACACTGAAGCTTTCTTT
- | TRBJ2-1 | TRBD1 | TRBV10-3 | CAIRPTGGAYNEQFF | TGTGCCATCAGGCCGACAGGGGGCGCTTACAATGAGCAGTTCTTC
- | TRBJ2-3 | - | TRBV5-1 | CASSFPGYDTQYF | TGCGCCAGCAGCTTTCCGGGTTATGATACGCAGTATTTT
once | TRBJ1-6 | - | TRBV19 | CASSAQAHSPLHF | TGTGCCAGTAGTGCCCAAGCCCATTCACCCCTCCACTTT